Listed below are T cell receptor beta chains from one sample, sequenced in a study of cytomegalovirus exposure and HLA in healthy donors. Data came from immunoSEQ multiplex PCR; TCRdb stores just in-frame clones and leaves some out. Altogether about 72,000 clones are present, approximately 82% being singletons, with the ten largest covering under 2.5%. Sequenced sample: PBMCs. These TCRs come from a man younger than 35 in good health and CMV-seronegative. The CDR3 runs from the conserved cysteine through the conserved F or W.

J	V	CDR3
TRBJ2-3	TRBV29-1	CSVREYTDTQYF
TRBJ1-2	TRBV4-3	CASSQDGQGMGYTF
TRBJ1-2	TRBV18	CASSLQPSRGLNYGYTF
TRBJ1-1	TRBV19	CASSINQGAGTEAFF
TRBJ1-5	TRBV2	CASSGGSGNQPQHF
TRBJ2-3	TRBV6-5	CASSYSAGGRLGTQYF
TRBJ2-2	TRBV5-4	CASSSTRTATANTGELFF
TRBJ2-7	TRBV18	CASSPNRGQGNYEQYF
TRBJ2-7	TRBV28	CASRTLAGVWEQYF
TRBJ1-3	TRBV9	CASSKGADTIYF
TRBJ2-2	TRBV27	CASSLGTVDTGELFF
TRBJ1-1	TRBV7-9	CASSPPEPGTEAFF
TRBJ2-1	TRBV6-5	CASYAAGNEQFF
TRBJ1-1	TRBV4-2	CASSQEWDRAENTEAFF
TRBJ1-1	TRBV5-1	CASSLSGDVAEAFF
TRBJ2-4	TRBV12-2	CASRAPGLAQDQLAKNIQYF
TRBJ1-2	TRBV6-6	CASSPTGQSFGYTF
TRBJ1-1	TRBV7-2	CASSLGAMNTEAFF
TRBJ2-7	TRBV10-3	CAASSGLSYEQYF
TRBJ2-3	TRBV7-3	CASSLLGQSTDTQYF
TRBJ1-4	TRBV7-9	CASSLAAGLHNEKLFF
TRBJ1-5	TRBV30	CAWSVSRQPQHF
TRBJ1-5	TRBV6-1	CASSSREYSNQPQHF
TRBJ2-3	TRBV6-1	CASSDRQGSTDTQYF
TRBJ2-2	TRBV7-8	CASSSSNTGELFF
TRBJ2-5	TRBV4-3	CASSQELGTPPKGETQYF
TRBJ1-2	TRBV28	CASSPFSGTGDTF
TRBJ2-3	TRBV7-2	CAISLARSAGGNTDTQYF
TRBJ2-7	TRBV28	CASSLDRGHMYEQYF
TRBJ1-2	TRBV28	CASERWTGEPKYGYTF
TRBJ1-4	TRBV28	CASSTGPAEKLFF
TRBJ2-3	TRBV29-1	CSVSSSTDTQYF
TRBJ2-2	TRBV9	CASSVEVGGTRITGELFF
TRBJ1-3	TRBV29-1	CSVRGAGVGNTIYF
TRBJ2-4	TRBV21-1	CASSKDVLRESRRNIQYF
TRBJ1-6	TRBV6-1	CASSPRGPYNSPLHF
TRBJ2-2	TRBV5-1	CASSWRDRGQTGELFF
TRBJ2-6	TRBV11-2	CASSLGQLTGGANVLTF
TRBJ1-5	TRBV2	CASSDHRTGTGKPQHF
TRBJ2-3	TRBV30	CAWTLGQPTDTQYF
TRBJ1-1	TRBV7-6	CASSSRQGVDDTEAFF
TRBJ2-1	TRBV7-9	CASSLTLAGGNNEQFF
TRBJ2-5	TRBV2	CASSESGQGWKTQYF